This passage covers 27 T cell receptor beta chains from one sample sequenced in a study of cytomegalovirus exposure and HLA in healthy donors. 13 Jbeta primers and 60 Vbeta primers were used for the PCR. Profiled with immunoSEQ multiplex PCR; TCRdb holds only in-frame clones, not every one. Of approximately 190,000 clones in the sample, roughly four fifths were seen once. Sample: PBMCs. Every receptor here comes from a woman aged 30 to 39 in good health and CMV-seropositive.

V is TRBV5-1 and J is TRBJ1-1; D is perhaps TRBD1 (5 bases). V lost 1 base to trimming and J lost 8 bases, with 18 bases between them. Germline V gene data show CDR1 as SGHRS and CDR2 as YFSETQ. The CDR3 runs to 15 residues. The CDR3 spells CASSLLVTDGTEAFF. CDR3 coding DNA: TGCGCCAGCAGCTTGTTGGTGACAGACGGTACCGAAGCTTTCTTT. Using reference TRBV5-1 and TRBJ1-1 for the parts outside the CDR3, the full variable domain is KAGVTQTPRYLIKTRGQQVTLSCSPISGHRSVSWYQQTPGQGLQFLFEYFSETQRNKGNFPGRFSGRQFSNSRSEMNVSTLELGDSALYLCASSLLVTDGTEAFFGQGTRLTVV.

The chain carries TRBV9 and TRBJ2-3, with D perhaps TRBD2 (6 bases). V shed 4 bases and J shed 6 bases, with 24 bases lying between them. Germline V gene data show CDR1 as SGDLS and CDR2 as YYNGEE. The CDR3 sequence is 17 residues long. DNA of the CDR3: TGTGCCAGCAGCTCGGAGGGTAGGCGTCTCTGGTCCGATACGCAGTATTTT. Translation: CASSSEGRRLWSDTQYF.

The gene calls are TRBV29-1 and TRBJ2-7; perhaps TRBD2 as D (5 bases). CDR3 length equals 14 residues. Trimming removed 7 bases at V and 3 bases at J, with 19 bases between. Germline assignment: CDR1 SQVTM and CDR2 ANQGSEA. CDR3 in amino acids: CSAPNPEVGYEQYF. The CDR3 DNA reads TGCAGCGCCCCCAATCCGGAGGTCGGCTACGAGCAGTACTTC.

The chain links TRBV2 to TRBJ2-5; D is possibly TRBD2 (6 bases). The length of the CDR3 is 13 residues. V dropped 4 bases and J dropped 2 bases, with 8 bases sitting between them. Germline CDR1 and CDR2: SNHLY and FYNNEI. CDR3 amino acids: CASSGAGQETQYF. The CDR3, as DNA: TGTGCCAGCAGTGGGGCGGGGCAAGAGACCCAGTACTTC.

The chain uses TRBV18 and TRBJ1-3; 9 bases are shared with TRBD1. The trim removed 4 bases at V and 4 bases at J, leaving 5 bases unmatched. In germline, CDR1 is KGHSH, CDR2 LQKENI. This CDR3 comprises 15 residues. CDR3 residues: CASSQGQGMGNTIYF. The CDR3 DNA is TGTGCCAGCTCACAAGGACAGGGGATGGGAAACACCATATATTTT.

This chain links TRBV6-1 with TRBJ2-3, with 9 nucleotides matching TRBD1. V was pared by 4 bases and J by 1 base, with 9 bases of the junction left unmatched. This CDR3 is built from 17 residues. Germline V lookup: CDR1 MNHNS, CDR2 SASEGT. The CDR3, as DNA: TGTGCCAGCAGTGCTGGGGACAGGGAACAAGGCACAGATACGCAGTATTTT. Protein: CASSAGDREQGTDTQYF.

CDR3 amino acids: CASRRTANYGYTF. In nucleotides, the CDR3 is TGTGCCAGCAGAAGGACAGCGAACTATGGCTACACCTTC. The rearrangement uses TRBV6-5 and TRBJ1-2; possibly TRBD1 for D (6 bases). The CDR3 covers 13 residues. Germline assignment: CDR1 MNHEY and CDR2 SVGAGI. V gave up 6 bases and J gave up 2 bases, with 10 bases separating them.

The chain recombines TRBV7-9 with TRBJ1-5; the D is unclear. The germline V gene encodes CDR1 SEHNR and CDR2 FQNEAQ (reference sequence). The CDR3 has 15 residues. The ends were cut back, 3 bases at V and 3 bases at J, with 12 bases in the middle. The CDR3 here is CASSFGAADNQPQHF. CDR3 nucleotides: TGTGCCAGCAGCTTCGGAGCGGCAGACAATCAGCCCCAGCATTTT.

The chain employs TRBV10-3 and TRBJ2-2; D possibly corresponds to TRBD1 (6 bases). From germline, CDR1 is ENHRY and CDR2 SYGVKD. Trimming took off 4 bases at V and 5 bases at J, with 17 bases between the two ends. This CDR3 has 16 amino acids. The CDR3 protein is CAISGQVAGLTGELFF. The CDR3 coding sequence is TGTGCCATCAGTGGACAGGTTGCGGGCCTGACCGGGGAGCTGTTTTTT.

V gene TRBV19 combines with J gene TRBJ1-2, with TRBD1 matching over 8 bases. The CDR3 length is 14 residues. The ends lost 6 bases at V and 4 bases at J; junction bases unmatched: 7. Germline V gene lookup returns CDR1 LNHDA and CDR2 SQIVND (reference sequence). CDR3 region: CASRDRGVSYGYTF. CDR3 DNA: TGTGCCAGTAGAGACAGGGGAGTTAGCTATGGCTACACCTTC. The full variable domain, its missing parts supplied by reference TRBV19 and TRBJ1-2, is DGGITQSPKYLFRKEGQNVTLSCEQNLNHDAMYWYRQDPGQGLRLIYYSQIVNDFQKGDIAEGYSVSREKKESFPLTVTSAQKNPTAFYLCASRDRGVSYGYTFGSGTRLTVV.

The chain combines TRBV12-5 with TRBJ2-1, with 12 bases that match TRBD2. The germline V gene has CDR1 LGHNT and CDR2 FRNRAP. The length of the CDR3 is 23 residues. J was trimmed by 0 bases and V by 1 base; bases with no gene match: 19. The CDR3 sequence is CASGLARWGAGTSGSSSYNEQFF. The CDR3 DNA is TGTGCTAGTGGTTTGGCTAGGTGGGGGGCCGGGACTAGCGGGTCTAGCTCCTACAATGAGCAGTTCTTC.

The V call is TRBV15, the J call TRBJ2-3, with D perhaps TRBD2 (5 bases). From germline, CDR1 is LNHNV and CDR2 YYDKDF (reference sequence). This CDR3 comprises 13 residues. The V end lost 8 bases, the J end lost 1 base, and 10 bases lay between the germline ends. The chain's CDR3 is CATQGLRTDTQYF. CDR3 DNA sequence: TGTGCCACCCAAGGACTGCGCACAGATACGCAGTATTTT.

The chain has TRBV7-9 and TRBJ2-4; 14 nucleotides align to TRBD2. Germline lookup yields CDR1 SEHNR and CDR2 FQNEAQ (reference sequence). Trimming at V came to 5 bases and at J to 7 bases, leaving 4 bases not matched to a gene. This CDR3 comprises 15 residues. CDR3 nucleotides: TGTGCCAGCAGCCCGACTAGCGGGGGGGGGAACATTCAGTACTTC. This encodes CASSPTSGGGNIQYF. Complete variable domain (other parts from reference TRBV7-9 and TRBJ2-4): DTGVSQNPRHKITKRGQNVTFRCDPISEHNRLYWYRQTLGQGPEFLTYFQNEAQLEKSRLLSDRFSAERPKGSFSTLEIQRTEQGDSAMYLCASSPTSGGGNIQYFGAGTRLSVL.

CDR3 DNA: TGTGCCAGTTGCCGGGCGGGCTCCTACAATGAGCAGTTCTTC. Residues: CASCRAGSYNEQFF. The chain joins TRBV5-8 to TRBJ2-1, with TRBD2 as a possible D gene (5 bases). The V end was cut by 8 bases, the J end by 0 bases, with 12 bases between. This CDR3 contains 14 residues. The germline CDR1 and CDR2 sequences are SGHTS and YDEGEE.

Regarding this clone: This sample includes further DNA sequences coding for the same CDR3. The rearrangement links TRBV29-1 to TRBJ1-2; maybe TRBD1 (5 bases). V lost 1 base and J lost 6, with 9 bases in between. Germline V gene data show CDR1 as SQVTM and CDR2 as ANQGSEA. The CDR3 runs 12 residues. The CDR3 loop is CSVEGTSNGYTF. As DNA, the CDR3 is TGCAGCGTTGAAGGGACAAGCAATGGCTACACCTTC.

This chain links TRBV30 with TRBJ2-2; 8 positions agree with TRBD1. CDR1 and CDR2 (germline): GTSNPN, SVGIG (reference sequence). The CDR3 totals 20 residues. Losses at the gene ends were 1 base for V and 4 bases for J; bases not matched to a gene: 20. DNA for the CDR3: TGTGCCTGGAGTGATGCTTTTGATTTACCGGGACAGGAGACCACCGGGGAGCTGTTTTTT. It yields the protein CAWSDAFDLPGQETTGELFF.

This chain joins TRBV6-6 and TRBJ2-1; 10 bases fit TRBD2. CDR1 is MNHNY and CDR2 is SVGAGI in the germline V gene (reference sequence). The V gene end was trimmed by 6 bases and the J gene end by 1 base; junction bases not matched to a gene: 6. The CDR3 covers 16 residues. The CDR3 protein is CASSGLAAGSYNEQFF. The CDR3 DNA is TGTGCCAGCAGCGGACTAGCGGCTGGATCCTACAATGAGCAGTTCTTC.

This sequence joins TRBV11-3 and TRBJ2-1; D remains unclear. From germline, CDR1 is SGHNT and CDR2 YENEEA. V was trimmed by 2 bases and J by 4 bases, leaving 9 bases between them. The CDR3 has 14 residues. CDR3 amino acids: CASSLSSSYNEQFF. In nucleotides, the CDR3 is TGTGCCAGCAGCTTATCTTCGTCTTACAATGAGCAGTTCTTC.

The CDR3 spells CASSLFPGQGGYGYTF. DNA for the CDR3: TGTGCCAGCAGCCTCTTCCCTGGACAGGGGGGCTATGGCTACACCTTC. This rearrangement joins TRBV16 to TRBJ1-2, with TRBD1 matching over 10 bases. Germline loops: CDR1 KGHSY, CDR2 FQNENV. The CDR3 contains 16 residues. Trimming cost V 4 bases and J 4 bases; bases outside gene matches: 9.

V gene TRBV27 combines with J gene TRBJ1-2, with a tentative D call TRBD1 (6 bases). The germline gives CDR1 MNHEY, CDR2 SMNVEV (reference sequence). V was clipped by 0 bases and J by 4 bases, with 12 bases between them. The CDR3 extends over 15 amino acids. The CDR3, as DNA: TGTGCCAGCAGTTTATCCCTAGGGACATCCTATGGCTACACCTTC. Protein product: CASSLSLGTSYGYTF.

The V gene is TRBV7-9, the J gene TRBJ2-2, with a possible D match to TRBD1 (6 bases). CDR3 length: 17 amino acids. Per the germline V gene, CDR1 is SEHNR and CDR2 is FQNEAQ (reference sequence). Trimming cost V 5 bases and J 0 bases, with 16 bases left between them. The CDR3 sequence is CASSPFFQGPNTGELFF. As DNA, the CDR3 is TGTGCCAGCAGCCCCTTTTTCCAGGGGCCGAACACCGGGGAGCTGTTTTTT.

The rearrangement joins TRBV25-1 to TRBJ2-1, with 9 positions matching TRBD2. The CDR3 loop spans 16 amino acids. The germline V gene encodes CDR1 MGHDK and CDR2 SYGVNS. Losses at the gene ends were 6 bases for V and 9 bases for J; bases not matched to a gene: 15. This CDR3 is CASSARGLAFGGEQFF. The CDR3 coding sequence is TGTGCCAGCAGCGCGAGGGGACTAGCCTTCGGAGGTGAGCAGTTCTTC.

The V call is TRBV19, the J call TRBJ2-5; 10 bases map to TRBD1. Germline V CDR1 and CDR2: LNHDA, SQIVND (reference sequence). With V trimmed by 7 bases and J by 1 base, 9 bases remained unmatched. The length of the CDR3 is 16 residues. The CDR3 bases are TGTGCCAGTAAGGGGACGGGACAGGGGCCCCAAGAGACCCAGTACTTC. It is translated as CASKGTGQGPQETQYF.

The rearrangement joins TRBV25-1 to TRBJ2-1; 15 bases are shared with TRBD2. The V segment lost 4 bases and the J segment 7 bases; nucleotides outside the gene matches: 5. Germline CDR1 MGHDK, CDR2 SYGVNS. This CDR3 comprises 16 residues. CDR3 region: CASSGPGLAGGNEQFF. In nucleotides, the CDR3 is TGTGCCAGCAGTGGGCCGGGACTAGCGGGAGGAAATGAGCAGTTCTTC.

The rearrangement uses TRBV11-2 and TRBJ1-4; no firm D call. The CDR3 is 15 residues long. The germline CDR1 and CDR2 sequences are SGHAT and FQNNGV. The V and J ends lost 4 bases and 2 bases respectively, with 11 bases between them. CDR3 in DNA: TGTGCCAGCAGCTCCCGTATAGCTACTAATGAAAAACTGTTTTTT. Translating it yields CASSSRIATNEKLFF.

This CDR3 is CAWSPPRATSVYGYTF. CDR3 DNA: TGTGCCTGGAGCCCCCCGAGAGCCACGTCCGTCTATGGCTACACCTTC. The gene calls are TRBV30 and TRBJ1-2; unclear D gene. V was shortened by 3 bases and J by 4 bases, with 21 bases between the two germline ends. This CDR3 is built from 16 residues. CDR1 and CDR2 from the germline V gene are GTSNPN and SVGIG (reference sequence).

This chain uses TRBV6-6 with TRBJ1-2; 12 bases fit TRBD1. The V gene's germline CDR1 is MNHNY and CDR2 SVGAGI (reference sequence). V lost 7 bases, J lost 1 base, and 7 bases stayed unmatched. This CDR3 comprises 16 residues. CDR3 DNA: TGTGCCAGCACCGGGACAGGGGGCGCGGGTAACTATGGCTACACCTTC. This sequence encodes CASTGTGGAGNYGYTF.